These 2 T cell receptor beta chains share one sample of origin, sequenced in a study of T cell changes during pregnancy in multiple sclerosis. TCRdb's table, derived via immunoSEQ multiplex PCR, lists solely in-frame clones and lacks some. The sample yields 20,000 to 25,000 clones, roughly 84% seen once. Here the sequenced sample was CD8+ T cells from peripheral blood mononuclear cells, taken before pregnancy. All receptors come from a female donor with multiple sclerosis, enrolled in a pregnancy study.

The chain combines TRBV27 with TRBJ2-5, with TRBD2 identical over 11 bases. CDR3 length: 15 amino acids. CDR1 is MNHEY, CDR2 SMNVEV, per germline (reference sequence). V lost 6 bases and J lost 5; bases outside the gene matches: 8. The CDR3 DNA is TGTGCCAGCAGCATGGTTAGCGGGAGGGTTGAGACCCAGTACTTC. Encoded protein: CASSMVSGRVETQYF.

The chain links TRBV7-6 to TRBJ2-7; 11 bases agree with TRBD1. The CDR3 has 14 amino acids. Germline lookup yields CDR1 SGHVS and CDR2 FNYEAQ. Trimming removed 4 bases from V and 5 bases from J; junction bases left unmatched: 4. The CDR3: CASSSRTGGNEQYF. CDR3 bases: TGTGCCAGCAGCTCTCGGACAGGGGGCAACGAGCAGTACTTC.